What follows describes a single T cell receptor (beta chain). Trimming removed 2 bases at V and 6 bases at J, with 7 bases between. The CDR3 runs to 13 residues. These data come from a study of blood T cell repertoires in COVID-19. Whole-study context: Sources were T cells, B-cell-depleted T cells, or PBMCs; the material itself was cDNA or gDNA.

The authors' processing: Estimates of nucleated cell counts were drawn from the amplification of reference gene primers. The protocol was immunoSEQ multiplex PCR, while the TCRdb copy is restricted to in-frame clones and leaves out a portion. The DNA was the basis for D and trimming; V, J and clone size are from that table. The sample records roughly 70,000 clones, 70% to 90% being singletons. This rearrangement joins TRBV12-3 or TRBV12-4 to TRBJ2-2; D is uncertain. Sequenced material: peripheral blood. The TCR comes from a man aged 65 to 79 with active or convalescent COVID-19. The chain's CDR3 is CASSLPPPGELFF. CDR3 sequence (DNA): TGTGCCAGCAGTTTACCTCCCCCCGGGGAGCTGTTTTTT.